Following are 23 T cell receptor beta chains from one sample sequenced in a study of cytomegalovirus exposure and HLA in healthy donors. PCR employed 60 Vbeta and 13 Jbeta primers. This table comes from immunoSEQ multiplex PCR, and its TCRdb copy is limited to in-frame clones, with some not included. The sample contains about 190,000 clones, approximately 79% of which appear only once. The specimen was PBMCs. These TCRs come from a young woman in good health and CMV-seronegative.

The CDR3 protein is CASRGTSGSYEQYF. CDR3 sequence (DNA): TGTGCCAGCAGAGGGACTAGCGGGAGCTACGAGCAGTACTTC. The chain recombines TRBV11-2 with TRBJ2-7, with TRBD2 matching over 14 bases. Germline V gene data show CDR1 as SGHAT and CDR2 as FQNNGV. V gave up 6 bases and J gave up 3 bases; unmatched junction bases: 1. The CDR3 length is 14 residues. The variable domain in full, completed from reference TRBV11-2 and TRBJ2-7, reads EAGVAQSPRYKIIEKRQSVAFWCNPISGHATLYWYQQILGQGPKLLIQFQNNGVVDDSQLPKDRFSAERLKGVDSTLKIQPAKLEDSAVYLCASRGTSGSYEQYFGPGTRLTVT.

This rearrangement joins TRBV25-1 to TRBJ1-1; TRBD1 matches at 8 bases. CDR1 and CDR2 from the germline V gene are MGHDK and SYGVNS. The CDR3 is 13 residues long. The J segment lost 6 bases and the V segment lost 5 bases, leaving 5 bases of the junction unmatched. CDR3 in amino acids: CASSTRTGSEAFF. The CDR3 bases are TGTGCCAGCAGTACCCGGACAGGGTCTGAAGCTTTCTTT.

The chain joins TRBV27 to TRBJ2-6; D unclear. CDR1 and CDR2 (germline): MNHEY, SMNVEV (reference sequence). This CDR3 has 15 residues. Trimming removed 6 bases at V and 0 bases at J, with 9 bases between. The CDR3 here is CASRRPSSGANVLTF. In DNA form, the CDR3 reads TGTGCCAGCAGAAGACCTAGCTCTGGGGCCAACGTCCTGACTTTC.

The chain uses TRBV28 and TRBJ2-5; D is possibly TRBD1 (5 bases). The length of the CDR3 is 13 residues. V was pared by 8 bases and J by 6 bases, with 16 bases between. Looked up from germline, CDR1 is MDHEN and CDR2 is SYDVKM. CDR3 sequence (DNA): TGTGCCAGCGTTCGTGACTCAGGGCAGACCCAGTACTTC. Its protein is CASVRDSGQTQYF.

The chain recombines TRBV2 with TRBJ1-4, with 8 bases identical to TRBD1. Germline loops: CDR1 SNHLY, CDR2 FYNNEI. The CDR3 has 16 amino acids. After removal of 4 bases from V and 3 bases from J, the junction contained 7 bases not matched to a gene. The CDR3 reads CASSAVQGGANEKLFF. CDR3 nucleotide sequence: TGTGCCAGCAGTGCGGTACAGGGGGGGGCTAATGAAAAACTGTTTTTT.

This clone was found a few times. The chain carries TRBV7-9 and TRBJ2-5, with no clear D. This CDR3 contains 16 residues. Per germline, CDR1 SEHNR and CDR2 FQNEAQ (reference sequence). V gave up 2 bases and J gave up 2 bases, with 15 bases separating them. DNA of the CDR3: TGTGCCAGCAGCTTAACCTCTCTGACACCTCAAGAGACCCAGTACTTC. Protein sequence: CASSLTSLTPQETQYF.

This chain uses TRBV30 with TRBJ1-6; 11 nucleotides line up with TRBD1. The CDR3 sequence is 13 residues long. The V segment lost 5 bases and the J segment 8 bases; nucleotides outside the gene matches: 2. Germline lookup yields CDR1 GTSNPN and CDR2 SVGIG (reference sequence). CDR3 sequence (DNA): TGTGCCTGGGGACAGGGGGCGGATTCACCCCTCCACTTT. Its translation: CAWGQGADSPLHF.

The J gene is TRBJ2-4, the V gene TRBV5-1; the match to TRBD2 covers 7 bases. There are 15 residues in the CDR3. Trimming cost V 6 bases and J 3 bases; bases outside gene matches: 9. The V gene's germline CDR1 is SGHRS and CDR2 YFSETQ. CDR3 sequence: CASKRWAGDKNIQYF. CDR3 sequence (DNA): TGCGCCAGCAAACGCTGGGCGGGAGACAAAAACATTCAGTACTTC.

The chain joins TRBV4-3 to TRBJ2-3; the match to TRBD2 covers 12 bases. From germline, CDR1 is LGHNA and CDR2 YSLEER. With 3 bases clipped from V and 3 bases from J, the junction kept 10 bases outside the gene matches. The CDR3 consists of 18 residues. The CDR3: CASSHFGVTSGGTDTQYF. CDR3 nucleotides: TGCGCCAGCAGCCACTTCGGGGTGACTAGCGGGGGAACAGATACGCAGTATTTT.

On this clone itself: Germline and junction disagree at one end, which may indicate a read error. The rearrangement uses TRBV7-9 and TRBJ2-7; D call uncertain. CDR3 length: 11 residues. Germline V gene lookup returns CDR1 SEHNR and CDR2 FQNEAQ (reference sequence). As DNA, the CDR3 is TGTTCCAGCAGCTCGTCCTACGAGCAGTACTTC. Translating it yields CSSSSSYEQYF.

The chain combines TRBV5-1 with TRBJ2-1; no clear D gene. Trimming pared 4 bases from V and 9 bases from J, leaving 20 bases between. The CDR3 covers 15 residues. Germline CDR1 is SGHRS and CDR2 is YFSETQ. CDR3 sequence (DNA): TGCGCCAGCAGCCCCTTCCAAACAACCGATATTGAGCAGTTCTTC. Protein product: CASSPFQTTDIEQFF. The full variable domain, rest sourced from reference TRBV5-1 and TRBJ2-1, is KAGVTQTPRYLIKTRGQQVTLSCSPISGHRSVSWYQQTPGQGLQFLFEYFSETQRNKGNFPGRFSGRQFSNSRSEMNVSTLELGDSALYLCASSPFQTTDIEQFFGPGTRLTVL.

The V call is TRBV28, the J call TRBJ2-7; D not certain. The CDR3 loop spans 12 amino acids. The V gene lost 6 bases and the J gene lost 2 bases, with 8 bases spanning the gap. Germline CDR1 MDHEN, CDR2 SYDVKM. CDR3 in amino acids: CASRSPTYEQYF. CDR3 bases: TGTGCCAGCAGGTCTCCTACCTACGAGCAGTACTTC. Full variable domain (outside the CDR3, taken from reference TRBV28 and TRBJ2-7): DVKVTQSSRYLVKRTGEKVFLECVQDMDHENMFWYRQDPGLGLRLIYFSYDVKMKEKGDIPEGYSVSREKKERFSLILESASTNQTSMYLCASRSPTYEQYFGPGTRLTVT.

The chain recombines TRBV30 with TRBJ2-1; D might be TRBD2 (5 bases). From germline, CDR1 is GTSNPN and CDR2 SVGIG (reference sequence). The CDR3 consists of 14 residues. The V end lost 3 bases, the J end lost 6 bases, and 15 bases lay between the germline ends. The CDR3 DNA reads TGTGCCTGGAGCGCTGAGGATGAGGGCAATGAGCAGTTCTTC. It codes for CAWSAEDEGNEQFF. Together with reference TRBV30 and TRBJ2-1, the CDR3 gives the full variable domain: SQTIHQWPATLVQPVGSPLSLECTVEGTSNPNLYWYRQAAGRGLQLLFYSVGIGQISSEVPQNLSASRPQDRQFILSSKKLLLSDSGFYLCAWSAEDEGNEQFFGPGTRLTVL.

CDR3: CASSWAEAYEQYF. The DNA for the CDR3 is TGTGCCAGCAGTTGGGCCGAAGCCTACGAGCAGTACTTC. The V gene is TRBV6-6, the J gene TRBJ2-7; no reliable D call. Per germline, CDR1 MNHNY and CDR2 SVGAGI (reference sequence). CDR3 size: 13 residues. V dropped 4 bases and J dropped 2 bases, with 9 bases sitting between them.

The chain has TRBV7-9 and TRBJ2-5; 8 bases agree with TRBD2. The V segment lost 7 bases and the J segment 9 bases; nucleotides outside the gene matches: 4. This CDR3 comprises 11 residues. Germline V gives CDR1 SEHNR, CDR2 FQNEAQ (reference sequence). The CDR3 DNA sequence: TGTGCCAGCACGACAGCGGGGGCCCAGTACTTC. Amino acid sequence: CASTTAGAQYF.

V and J are TRBV2 and TRBJ1-1; D is uncertain. The germline V and J ends were trimmed by 6 bases and 2 bases, with 4 bases remaining between them. Germline V gives CDR1 SNHLY, CDR2 FYNNEI. There are 11 residues in the CDR3. The CDR3: CASSLNTEAFF. CDR3 nucleotide sequence: TGTGCCAGCAGCCTCAACACTGAAGCTTTCTTT.

This sequence joins TRBV11-2 and TRBJ1-5; D remains unclear. The CDR3 is 15 amino acids. V lost 1 base and J 0 bases, leaving 7 bases between the germline ends. Per germline, CDR1 SGHAT and CDR2 FQNNGV. The CDR3 is CASSLGAYSNQPQHF. The CDR3 nucleotides read TGTGCCAGCAGCTTAGGGGCATATAGCAATCAGCCCCAGCATTTT.

The CDR3 reads CACYWTGDNTEAFF. The DNA of the CDR3 is TGTGCCTGCTACTGGACAGGAGATAACACTGAAGCTTTCTTT. The chain employs TRBV30 and TRBJ1-1; 7 nucleotides match TRBD1. J was trimmed by 2 bases and V by 6 bases; bases with no gene match: 9. CDR3 length equals 14 residues. CDR1 GTSNPN and CDR2 SVGIG come from the germline V gene (reference sequence). The full variable domain, with the rest looked up from reference TRBV30 and TRBJ1-1, is SQTIHQWPATLVQPVGSPLSLECTVEGTSNPNLYWYRQAAGRGLQLLFYSVGIGQISSEVPQNLSASRPQDRQFILSSKKLLLSDSGFYLCACYWTGDNTEAFFGQGTRLTVV.

V is TRBV6-1 and J is TRBJ2-7; 7 bases are a match to TRBD1. The V gene end was trimmed by 10 bases and the J gene end by 6 bases; junction bases not matched to a gene: 18. Germline V CDR1 and CDR2: MNHNS, SASEGT. This CDR3 contains 15 residues. The CDR3, as DNA: TGTGCCACCCGCCCCCCAGGGGGAGTTATCGGCGAGCAGTACTTC. Protein product: CATRPPGGVIGEQYF.

The chain employs TRBV7-2 and TRBJ2-1, with a possible D match to TRBD2 (5 bases). V was clipped by 3 bases and J by 0 bases, with 12 bases between them. The CDR3 loop spans 16 amino acids. Germline V gene lookup returns CDR1 SGHTA and CDR2 FQGNSA. The CDR3 reads CASSLNREYSYNEQFF. CDR3 DNA sequence: TGTGCCAGCAGCTTGAACCGGGAATACTCCTACAATGAGCAGTTCTTC.

The J gene is TRBJ2-5, the V gene TRBV6-1; 7 positions agree with TRBD2. This CDR3 contains 13 residues. CDR1 and CDR2 (germline): MNHNS, SASEGT. V dropped 6 bases and J dropped 3; count of bases not matched to a gene: 4. In DNA form, the CDR3 reads TGTGCCAGCAGCTGGGGGACTAAAGAGACCCAGTACTTC. Its protein product is CASSWGTKETQYF.

The rearrangement uses TRBV30 and TRBJ1-2; maybe TRBD1 (5 bases). The ends were cut back, 4 bases at V and 8 bases at J, with 14 bases in the middle. The CDR3 contains 12 residues. The germline gives CDR1 GTSNPN, CDR2 SVGIG (reference sequence). CDR3 region: CAWTGEVEGYTF. The CDR3 DNA reads as TGTGCCTGGACGGGGGAAGTTGAGGGCTACACCTTC.

The chain is built from TRBV25-1 and TRBJ2-5; TRBD1 might be the D (5 bases). Germline assignment: CDR1 MGHDK and CDR2 SYGVNS. Between the trimmed V and J ends, which lost 1 base and 4 bases, there was a span of 10 bases. This CDR3 has 14 amino acids. The CDR3 sequence is CASSESARVETQYF. DNA for the CDR3: TGTGCCAGCAGTGAATCGGCCAGGGTAGAGACCCAGTACTTC.